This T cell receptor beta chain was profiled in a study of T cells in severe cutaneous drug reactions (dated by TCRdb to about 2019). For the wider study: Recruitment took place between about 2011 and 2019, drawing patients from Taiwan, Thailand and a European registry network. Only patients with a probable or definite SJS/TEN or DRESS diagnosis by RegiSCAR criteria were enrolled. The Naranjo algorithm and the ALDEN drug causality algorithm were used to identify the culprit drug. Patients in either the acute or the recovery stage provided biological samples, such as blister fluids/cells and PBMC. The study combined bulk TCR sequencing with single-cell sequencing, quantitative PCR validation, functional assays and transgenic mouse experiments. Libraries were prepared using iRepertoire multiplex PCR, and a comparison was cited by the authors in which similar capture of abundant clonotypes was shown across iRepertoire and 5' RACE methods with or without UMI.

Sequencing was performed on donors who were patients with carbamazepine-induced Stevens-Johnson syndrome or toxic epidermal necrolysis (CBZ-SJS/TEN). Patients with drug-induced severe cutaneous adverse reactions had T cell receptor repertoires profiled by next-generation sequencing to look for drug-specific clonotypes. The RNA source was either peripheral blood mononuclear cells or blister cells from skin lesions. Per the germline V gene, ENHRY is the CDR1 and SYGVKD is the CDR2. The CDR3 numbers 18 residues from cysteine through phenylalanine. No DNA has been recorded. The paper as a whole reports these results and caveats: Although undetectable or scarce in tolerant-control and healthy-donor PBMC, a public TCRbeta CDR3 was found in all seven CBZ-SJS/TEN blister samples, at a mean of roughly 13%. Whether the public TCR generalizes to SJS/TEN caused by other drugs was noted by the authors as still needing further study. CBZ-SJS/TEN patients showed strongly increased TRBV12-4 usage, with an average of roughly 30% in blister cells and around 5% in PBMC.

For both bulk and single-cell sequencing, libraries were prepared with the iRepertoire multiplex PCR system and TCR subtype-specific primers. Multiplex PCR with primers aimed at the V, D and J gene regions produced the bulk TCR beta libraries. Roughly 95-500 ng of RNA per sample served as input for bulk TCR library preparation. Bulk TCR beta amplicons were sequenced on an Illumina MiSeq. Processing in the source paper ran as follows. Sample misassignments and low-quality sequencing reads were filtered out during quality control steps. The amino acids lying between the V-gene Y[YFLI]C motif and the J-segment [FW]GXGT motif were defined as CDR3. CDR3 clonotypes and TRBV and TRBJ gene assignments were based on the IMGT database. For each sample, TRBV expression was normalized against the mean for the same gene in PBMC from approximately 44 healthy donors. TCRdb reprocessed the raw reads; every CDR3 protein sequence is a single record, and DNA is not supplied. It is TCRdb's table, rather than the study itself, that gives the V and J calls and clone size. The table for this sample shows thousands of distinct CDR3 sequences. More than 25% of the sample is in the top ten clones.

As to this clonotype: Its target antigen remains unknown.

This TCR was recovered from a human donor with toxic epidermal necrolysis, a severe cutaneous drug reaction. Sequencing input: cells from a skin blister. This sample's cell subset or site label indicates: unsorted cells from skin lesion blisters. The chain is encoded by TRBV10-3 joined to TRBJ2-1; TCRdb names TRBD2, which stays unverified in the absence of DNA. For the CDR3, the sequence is CAISESVASGRHHNEQFF.